The sequence of this T cell receptor (beta chain) was determined in a study of T cell changes during pregnancy in multiple sclerosis. Assay used: immunoSEQ multiplex PCR; TCRdb lists only in-frame clones, some missing. The table shows approximately 85,000 clones, with 80% to 95% occurring only once. From germline, CDR1 is MNHNY and CDR2 SVGAGI (reference sequence). The CDR3 has 14 amino acids. Trimming cost V 0 bases and J 4 bases, with 9 bases left between them. The rearrangement links TRBV6-6 to TRBJ1-1; D remains ambiguous. This receptor was identified in a female donor with multiple sclerosis, enrolled in a pregnancy study. The starting material was peripheral blood, obtained in the first trimester of pregnancy. For the CDR3, the DNA is TGTGCCAGCAGTTACTCCCAGCGACTCACTGAAGCTTTCTTT. It is translated as CASSYSQRLTEAFF.